This is a list of T cell receptor beta chains from one sample in a study of CD8 T cells in Susac syndrome. TCRdb passed the immunoSEQ multiplex PCR reads through MiXCR, listing each CDR3 protein once. The sample lists about 180,000 distinct CDR3 sequences, 90% to 96% occurring once. The sequenced sample was CD4+ T cells from PBMCs. Receptor source: a human donor with Susac syndrome. CDR3s include the opening cysteine and the closing phenylalanine or tryptophan. D genes are given only for firm matches. The listing skips clone size in some rows; elsewhere it reads once, few, many or a size class.

J	D	size	V	CDR3	DNA
TRBJ2-1	TRBD2	NA	TRBV29-1	CSITSGGYNEQFF	TGCAGCATTACTAGCGGGGGATACAATGAGCAGTTCTTC
TRBJ2-5	NA	NA	TRBV6-2/TRBV6-3	CASSYRLKETQYF	TGTGCCAGCAGTTACCGGCTAAAAGAGACCCAGTACTTC
TRBJ1-2	NA	once	TRBV6-4	CASSPASGSYGYTF	TGTGCCAGCAGTCCCGCGTCGGGGAGCTATGGCTACACCTTC
TRBJ2-2	NA	NA	TRBV20-1	CSAGEVELFF	TGCAGTGCCGGGGAGGTAGAGCTGTTTTTT
TRBJ2-6	NA	once	TRBV30	CAWRDPRLNTGANVLTF	TGTGCCTGGAGAGATCCAAGGCTGAACACTGGGGCCAACGTCCTGACTTTC
TRBJ1-3	TRBD1	NA	TRBV29-1	CSASDRIKEGTIYF	TGCAGCGCTTCGGACAGGATTAAGGAGGGCACCATATATTTT
TRBJ2-1	NA	NA	TRBV29-1	CSVEEMVNEQFF	TGCAGCGTTGAAGAGATGGTTAATGAGCAGTTCTTC
TRBJ2-7	TRBD1	NA	TRBV2	CASGQTGTYEQYF	TGTGCCAGCGGCCAGACAGGGACCTACGAGCAGTACTTC
TRBJ2-3	NA	NA	TRBV2	CASGDRRGATDTQYF	TGTGCCAGCGGAGATAGGAGGGGGGCCACAGATACGCAGTATTTT
TRBJ2-1	NA	once	TRBV14	CASSHADANNEQFF	TGTGCCAGCAGCCATGCGGACGCTAACAATGAGCAGTTCTTC
TRBJ2-1	TRBD2	NA	TRBV7-2	CASSSRLAGDEQFF	TGTGCCAGCAGCTCCCGACTAGCGGGAGATGAGCAGTTCTTC
TRBJ2-7	NA	once	TRBV28	CASSLLVGTPYF	TGTGCCAGCAGTTTGTTAGTCGGGACACCCTACTTC
TRBJ2-1	NA	NA	TRBV24-1	CATSDHNEQFF	TGTGCCACCAGTGATCACAATGAGCAGTTCTTC
TRBJ2-7	TRBD2	NA	TRBV7-2	CASSLGSAGVGSYEQYF	TGTGCCAGCAGCTTAGGGTCAGCGGGAGTCGGGTCCTACGAGCAGTACTTC
TRBJ1-5	NA	NA	TRBV9	CASSVGVLDQPQHF	TGTGCCAGCAGCGTTGGAGTTTTGGATCAGCCCCAGCATTTT
TRBJ1-1	NA	NA	TRBV4-3	CASSQLHTNTEAFF	TGCGCCAGCAGCCAATTGCACACCAACACTGAAGCTTTCTTT
TRBJ2-7	NA	once	TRBV3-1	CASRQVAGEQYF	TGTGCCAGCCGACAGGTAGCTGGCGAGCAGTACTTC
TRBJ1-4	TRBD1	NA	TRBV9	CASSPSGQGAREKLFF	TGTGCCAGCAGCCCCTCGGGACAGGGCGCCAGGGAAAAACTGTTTTTT
TRBJ1-5	NA	NA	TRBV6-6	CASVGLDRAAQHF	TGTGCCAGCGTCGGACTGGACCGGGCAGCCCAGCATTTT
TRBJ2-7	TRBD1	NA	TRBV28	CASHHTFGTGEQYF	TGTGCCAGCCATCACACCTTCGGGACAGGAGAGCAGTACTTC
TRBJ1-1	NA	few	TRBV6-5	CASSSGLNTEAFF	TGTGCCAGCAGTTCAGGGCTTAACACTGAAGCTTTCTTT
TRBJ2-1	NA	NA	TRBV12-3/TRBV12-4	CASSSLTGNEQFF	TGTGCCAGCAGCTCGTTAACAGGGAATGAGCAGTTCTTC
TRBJ1-5	NA	NA	TRBV2	CASSDGYARGKPQHF	TGTGCCAGCAGTGATGGTTACGCCAGGGGAAAGCCCCAGCATTTT
TRBJ2-5	TRBD1	NA	TRBV24-1	CATSAVRQGNVETQYF	TGTGCCACCAGTGCCGTCAGACAGGGCAACGTAGAGACCCAGTACTTC
TRBJ2-1	NA	once	TRBV5-6	CASLRGEGLYEQFF	TGTGCCAGCCTAAGGGGGGAGGGCCTCTATGAGCAGTTCTTC
TRBJ1-2	NA	once	TRBV29-1	CSVVGGRRGYTF	TGCAGCGTTGTGGGTGGGAGACGTGGCTACACCTTC
TRBJ2-5	NA	NA	TRBV29-1	CSGYQETQYF	TGCAGCGGGTACCAAGAGACCCAGTACTTC
TRBJ1-5	NA	NA	TRBV20-1	CSARVAGASDNQPQHF	TGCAGTGCTAGAGTCGCAGGGGCGTCGGACAATCAGCCCCAGCATTTT
TRBJ2-1	NA	NA	TRBV4-1	CASSQDWADNNEQFF	TGCGCCAGCAGCCAAGATTGGGCGGACAACAATGAGCAGTTCTTC
TRBJ1-2	TRBD1	once	TRBV5-1	CASSHDRGPGGYTF	TGCGCCAGCAGCCACGACAGGGGGCCCGGGGGCTACACCTTC
TRBJ1-6	TRBD1	NA	TRBV6-1	CASSPDRGRVYNSPLHF	TGTGCCAGCAGTCCAGACAGGGGGCGGGTCTATAATTCACCCCTCCACTTT
TRBJ2-7	TRBD2	NA	TRBV29-1	CSVEAGGRTEQYF	TGCAGCGTTGAGGCGGGAGGGCGAACCGAGCAGTACTTC
TRBJ2-4	NA	NA	TRBV3-1	CASSPARGAKNIQYF	TGTGCCAGCAGCCCCGCTCGGGGGGCCAAAAACATTCAGTACTTC